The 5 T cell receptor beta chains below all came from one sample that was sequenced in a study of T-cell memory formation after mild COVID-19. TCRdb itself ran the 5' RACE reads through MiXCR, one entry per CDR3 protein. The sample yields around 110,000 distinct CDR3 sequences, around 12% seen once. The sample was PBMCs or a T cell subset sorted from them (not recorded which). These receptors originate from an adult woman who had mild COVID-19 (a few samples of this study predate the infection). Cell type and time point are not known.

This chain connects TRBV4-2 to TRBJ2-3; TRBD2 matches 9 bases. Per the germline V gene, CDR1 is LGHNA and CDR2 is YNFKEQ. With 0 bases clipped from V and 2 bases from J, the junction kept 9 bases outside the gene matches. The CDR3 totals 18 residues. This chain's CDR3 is CASSQEGLTSGYTDTQYF. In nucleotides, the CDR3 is TGTGCCAGCAGCCAAGAGGGGTTGACTAGCGGCTACACAGATACGCAGTATTTT.

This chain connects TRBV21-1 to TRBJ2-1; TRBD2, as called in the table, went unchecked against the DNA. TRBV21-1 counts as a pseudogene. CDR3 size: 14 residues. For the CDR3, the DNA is TGTGCCAGCAGCAACCCGCAATCGGACAATGAGCAGTTCTTC. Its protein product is CASSNPQSDNEQFF.

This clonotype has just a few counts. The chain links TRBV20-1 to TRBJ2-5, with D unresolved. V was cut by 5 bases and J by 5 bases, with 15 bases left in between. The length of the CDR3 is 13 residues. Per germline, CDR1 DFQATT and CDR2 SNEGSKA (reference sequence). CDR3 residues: CSAHPRVSETQYF. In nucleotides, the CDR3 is TGCAGTGCTCATCCAAGAGTTTCTGAGACCCAGTACTTC.

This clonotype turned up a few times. CDR3 DNA sequence: TGCGCCAGCAGCCAAGATGGAGCGGAGGAGACCCAGTACTTC. Encoded protein: CASSQDGAEETQYF. The chain joins TRBV4-1 to TRBJ2-5; a weak D match, TRBD2 (5 bases). From germline, CDR1 is MGHRA and CDR2 YSYEKL. The germline V and J ends were trimmed by 0 bases and 5 bases, with 10 bases remaining between them. The CDR3 sequence is 14 residues long.

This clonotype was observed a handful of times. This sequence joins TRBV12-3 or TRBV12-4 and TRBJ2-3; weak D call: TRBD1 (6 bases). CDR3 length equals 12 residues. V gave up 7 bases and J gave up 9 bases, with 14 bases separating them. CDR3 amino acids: CASNLGAGTQYF. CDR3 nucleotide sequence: TGTGCCAGCAATCTGGGGGCAGGGACGCAGTATTTT.